What follows are 14 T cell receptor beta chains derived from one specimen sequenced in a study of CD8 T cells in Susac syndrome. An input of roughly 0.5 to 1 ug of RNA was subjected to reverse transcription using random hexamers. Using its own MiXCR run on the immunoSEQ multiplex PCR reads, TCRdb lists one record per CDR3 protein. The table has tens of thousands of distinct CDR3 sequences, 91% seen once; the top ten hold just over 0.5%. Sample: CD8+ T cells from PBMCs. These receptors were obtained from a human donor with multiple sclerosis.

This chain joins TRBV4-2 and TRBJ2-1; D uncertain. The CDR3 extends over 15 amino acids. V lost 1 base, J lost 6 bases, and 13 bases lay in between. Looked up from germline, CDR1 is LGHNA and CDR2 is YNFKEQ. This chain's CDR3 is CASSQGPLLRNEQFF. The CDR3 nucleotides are TGTGCCAGCAGCCAAGGGCCGCTACTACGCAATGAGCAGTTCTTC.

This clonotype occurred once. The chain couples TRBV7-2 to TRBJ2-7; D unclear. Trimming took 6 bases from V and 5 from J, leaving 11 bases between them. The germline V gene encodes CDR1 SGHTA and CDR2 FQGNSA. This CDR3 comprises 12 residues. The CDR3 coding sequence is TGTGCCAGCAGTCTTCCTGTGGACGAGCAGTACTTC. Residues: CASSLPVDEQYF.

V usage is TRBV15 and J usage is TRBJ2-1; no definite D call. In germline, CDR1 is LNHNV, CDR2 YYDKDF (reference sequence). The CDR3 is 11 amino acids. V shed 1 base and J shed 8 bases, with 3 bases lying between them. As DNA, the CDR3 is TGTGCCACCAGCAGAGTGGATGAGCAGTTCTTC. This gives the protein CATSRVDEQFF.

The J gene is TRBJ2-1, the V gene TRBV6-2 or TRBV6-3; the match to TRBD2 covers 14 bases. V shed 5 bases, J shed 4 bases, and the junction held 13 bases outside the gene matches. Germline assignment: CDR1 MNHEY and CDR2 SVGEGT. The CDR3 consists of 19 residues. The chain's CDR3 is CASSARFRLAGGDYNEQFF. The CDR3 nucleotides read TGTGCCAGCAGTGCCCGGTTCCGACTAGCGGGAGGGGATTACAATGAGCAGTTCTTC.

The V gene is TRBV3-1, the J gene TRBJ1-1; D remains ambiguous. Germline CDR1 LGHDT, CDR2 YNNKEL (reference sequence). Trimming pared 2 bases from V and 1 base from J, leaving 5 bases between. The CDR3 runs 13 residues. CDR3 DNA: TGTGCCAGCAGCCAATCGGGGAACACTGAAGCTTTCTTT. It encodes CASSQSGNTEAFF.

This clonotype was observed a handful of times. The chain links TRBV5-4 to TRBJ2-1; 9 bases are a match to TRBD1. Germline V gene sequence: CDR1 SGHNT, CDR2 YYREEE (reference sequence). The CDR3 sequence is 13 residues long. The junction had 4 bases not matched to a gene; V was cut back by 4 bases and J by 8 bases. The CDR3 reads CASSQDRGDEQFF. As DNA, the CDR3 is TGTGCCAGCAGCCAGGACAGGGGCGATGAGCAGTTCTTC.

Concerning this clonotype itself: Given the absence of the conserved phenylalanine or tryptophan at the CDR3 end, a read error is likely. J is TRBJ1-1 and V is TRBV2; D is ambiguous. Germline V gene data show CDR1 as SNHLY and CDR2 as FYNNEI. Trimming shortened V by 2 bases and J by 1 base, and 14 bases separated the two germline ends. CDR3 size: 16 residues. CDR3 protein: CASSERRSYRNTEAFV. The CDR3 region has the DNA TGTGCCAGCAGTGAAAGAAGATCCTACAGGAACACTGAAGCTTTCGTT.

The chain couples TRBV10-3 to TRBJ2-7; 11 bases fit TRBD2. CDR3 length: 16 residues. Per the germline V gene, CDR1 is ENHRY and CDR2 is SYGVKD. The trim removed 0 bases at V and 5 bases at J, leaving 6 bases unmatched. CDR3 in amino acids: CAISESYSGGANEQYF. In DNA, the CDR3 is TGTGCCATCAGTGAGTCTTATAGCGGGGGGGCTAACGAGCAGTACTTC.

This clonotype was seen once. In nucleotides, the CDR3 is TGCAGTGCTAGAGATCTCGGAGCCTCCGGGACAGGGGGGCTTTGGCAGTACTTC. Translating it yields CSARDLGASGTGGLWQYF. The J gene is TRBJ2-7, the V gene TRBV20-1; 11 bases map to TRBD1. V was pared by 0 bases and J by 9 bases, with 19 bases of the junction left unmatched. Per germline, CDR1 DFQATT and CDR2 SNEGSKA (reference sequence). This CDR3 spans 18 amino acids.

This chain uses TRBV27 with TRBJ1-1; no definite D call. The V and J ends lost 3 bases and 3 bases respectively, with 14 bases between them. The CDR3 is 15 amino acids. Germline V gene lookup returns CDR1 MNHEY and CDR2 SMNVEV (reference sequence). The CDR3 DNA sequence: TGTGCCAGCAGTTTCTCTAGCAGTGGCGACACTGAAGCTTTCTTT. Its translation is CASSFSSSGDTEAFF.

CDR3 in amino acids: CASSQTGGPSTDTQYF. CDR3 sequence (DNA): TGTGCCAGCAGTCAGACAGGGGGTCCTAGCACAGATACGCAGTATTTT. The V and J genes are TRBV28 and TRBJ2-3, with TRBD1 matching over 9 bases. V lost 5 bases to trimming and J lost 0 bases; unmatched junction nucleotides: 6. Per germline, CDR1 MDHEN and CDR2 SYDVKM. The CDR3 sequence is 16 residues long.

The V gene is TRBV4-2, the J gene TRBJ2-7, with D possibly being TRBD1 (8 bases). Germline CDR1 reads LGHNA; CDR2 reads YNFKEQ. The CDR3 runs to 14 residues. V was trimmed by 6 bases and J by 2 bases, leaving 14 bases between them. In nucleotides, the CDR3 is TGTGCCAGCAGGCAGGGGGCGGGGGCCTACGAGCAGTACTTC. It translates to CASRQGAGAYEQYF.

In this sample, this clonotype turned up once. The rearrangement joins TRBV4-1 to TRBJ2-6; 7 nucleotides align to TRBD1. CDR3 length equals 16 residues. Germline loops: CDR1 MGHRA, CDR2 YSYEKL. J was trimmed by 2 bases and V by 4 bases; bases with no gene match: 5. CDR3: CASSPSTGAGANVLTF. The CDR3 coding sequence is TGCGCCAGCAGCCCCTCCACAGGGGCTGGGGCCAACGTCCTGACTTTC.

The chain combines TRBV12-3 or TRBV12-4 with TRBJ2-3; D may correspond to TRBD1 or TRBD2 (6 bases each). The V gene lost 3 bases and the J gene lost 2 bases, with 12 bases spanning the gap. This CDR3 is 15 amino acids long. CDR3 loop: CASSFSGGFTDTQYF. The CDR3 coding sequence is TGTGCCAGCAGTTTCTCCGGGGGCTTCACAGATACGCAGTATTTT.